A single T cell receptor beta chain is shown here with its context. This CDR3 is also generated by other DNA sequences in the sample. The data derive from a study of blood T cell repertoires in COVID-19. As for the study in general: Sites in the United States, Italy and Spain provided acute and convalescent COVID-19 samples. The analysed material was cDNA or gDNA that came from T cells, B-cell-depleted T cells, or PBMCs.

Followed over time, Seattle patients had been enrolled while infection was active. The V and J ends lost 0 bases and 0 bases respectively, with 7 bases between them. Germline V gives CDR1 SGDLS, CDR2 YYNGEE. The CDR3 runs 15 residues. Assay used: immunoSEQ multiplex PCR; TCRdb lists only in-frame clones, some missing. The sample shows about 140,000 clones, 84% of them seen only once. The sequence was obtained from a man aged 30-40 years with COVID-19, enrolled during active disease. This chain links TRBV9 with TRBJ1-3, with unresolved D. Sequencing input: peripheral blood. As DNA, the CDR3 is TGTGCCAGCAGCGTAGACCCGAGCTCTGGAAACACCATATATTTT. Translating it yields CASSVDPSSGNTIYF.